These 24 T cell receptor beta chains came from one sample sequenced in a study of spatial heterogeneity in lung cancer. TCRdb called the 5' RACE reads again in MiXCR, with one record for every CDR3 protein. Altogether about 15,000 distinct CDR3 sequences are present, 7.3% being singletons, with the ten largest covering 7.5% to 9.5%. Time point reported: sample taken at primary tumor resection. The study, taken as a whole, reports: How many expanded intratumoral alpha and beta TCRs were present tracked the tumor mutation count, which was a count of nonsynonymous mutations.

Their antigens remain unidentified. The starting material was lung tumor tissue, obtained at surgery. These TCRs come from a male donor with early-stage non-small cell lung cancer.

Judged by abundance, this clonotype is medium-sized (0.01 to 0.1%). The CDR3 loop is CASSSRASGANVLTF. CDR3 nucleotides: TGCGCCAGCAGCTCCAGGGCTTCGGGGGCCAACGTCCTGACTTTC. The chain employs TRBV5-1 and TRBJ2-6, with a tentative D call TRBD1 (5 bases). The CDR3 spans 15 residues. Germline CDR1 and CDR2: SGHRS and YFSETQ. Trimming took off 3 bases at V and 4 bases at J, with 11 bases between the two ends.

This chain uses TRBV2 with TRBJ2-3, with TRBD2 identical over 7 bases. CDR1 and CDR2 from the germline V gene are SNHLY and FYNNEI. V gave up 6 bases and J gave up 14 bases; unmatched junction bases: 11. There are 12 residues in the CDR3. The CDR3 protein is CASRETSGVWYF. The CDR3 bases are TGTGCCAGCAGAGAAACAAGCGGGGTCTGGTATTTT.

This clonotype has ten or more counts. This chain joins TRBV9 and TRBJ2-1; 8 bases match TRBD2. Looked up from germline, CDR1 is SGDLS and CDR2 is YYNGEE. This CDR3 has 16 residues. The V gene end was trimmed by 3 bases and the J gene end by 9 bases; junction bases not matched to a gene: 14. In nucleotides, the CDR3 is TGTGCCAGCAGCGGTCCAGCTAGCGGGTCCGGGGGTGAGCAGTTCTTC. Its protein product is CASSGPASGSGGEQFF.

This clonotype appeared a few times. The chain carries TRBV10-3 and TRBJ1-1; tentative D call: TRBD1 (5 bases). The V gene's germline CDR1 is ENHRY and CDR2 SYGVKD. CDR3 length equals 14 residues. Trimming took 0 bases from V and 3 from J, leaving 8 bases between them. CDR3 protein: CAISESAGDTEAFF. In DNA form, the CDR3 reads TGTGCCATCAGTGAGTCGGCGGGGGACACTGAAGCTTTCTTT.

Many counts were recorded for this clonotype. The V and J genes are TRBV7-2 and TRBJ2-5; 13 positions agree with TRBD2. In germline, CDR1 is SGHTA, CDR2 FQGNSA. The ends lost 5 bases at V and 6 bases at J; junction bases unmatched: 6. The CDR3 loop spans 15 amino acids. The CDR3 DNA reads TGTGCCAGCAGCGACGGGACTAGCGGGAAGCAGACCCAGTACTTC. Encoded protein: CASSDGTSGKQTQYF.

This clonotype was picked up many times. The V call is TRBV6-2 or TRBV6-3, the J call TRBJ2-7; a weak D match, TRBD2 (5 bases). This CDR3 is 11 amino acids long. V lost 5 bases to trimming and J lost 3 bases, with 5 bases between them. The germline gives CDR1 MNHEY, CDR2 SVGEGT. In DNA form, the CDR3 reads TGTGCCAGCAGTCGGGGCTACGAGCAGTACGTC. Its protein is CASSRGYEQYV.

In its sample, this clonotype was seen a few times. The gene calls are TRBV5-5 and TRBJ2-3; D not certain. Trimming removed 1 base at V and 6 bases at J, with 9 bases between. The germline V gene has CDR1 SGHKS and CDR2 YYEKEE (reference sequence). The CDR3 contains 13 residues. The chain's CDR3 is CASSLLGSDTQYF. Here the CDR3 DNA reads TGTGCCAGCAGCTTGCTGGGGTCCGATACGCAGTATTTT.

CDR3 coding DNA: TGCAGCGTTGGGGCAACTAATGAAAAACTGTTTTTT. Protein sequence: CSVGATNEKLFF. This chain joins TRBV29-1 and TRBJ1-4; D unclear. Germline CDR1 reads SQVTM; CDR2 reads ANQGSEA. V gave up 4 bases and J gave up 0 bases, with 3 bases separating them. This CDR3 comprises 12 residues.

This clonotype has ten or more counts. The chain recombines TRBV7-8 with TRBJ2-5, with D hard to call. The CDR3 sequence is 14 residues long. Germline values: CDR1 SGHVS, CDR2 FQNEAQ. Trimming pared 1 base from V and 1 base from J, leaving 7 bases between. CDR3: CASSLGHRQETQYF. DNA of the CDR3: TGTGCCAGCAGCTTAGGCCATCGCCAAGAGACCCAGTACTTC.

This clonotype was seen a handful of times. The chain links TRBV6-5 to TRBJ2-3, with a tentative D call TRBD1 (6 bases). The CDR3 spans 13 residues. Germline CDR1 reads MNHEY; CDR2 reads SVGAGI. Trimming shortened V by 7 bases and J by 5 bases, and 13 bases separated the two germline ends. The CDR3 sequence: CASKQGSRDTQYF. The DNA of the CDR3 is TGTGCCAGCAAACAGGGTTCAAGAGATACGCAGTATTTT.

The table lists this clonotype with a few counts. The gene calls are TRBV24-1 and TRBJ1-2; D is unresolved. Deletions cut 0 bases from V and 2 bases from J, with 6 bases between. Germline loops: CDR1 KGHDR, CDR2 SFDVKD. The CDR3 extends over 14 amino acids. The CDR3 nucleotides are TGTGCCACCAGTGATTTGCTCCAGAACTATGGCTACACCTTC. Amino acid sequence: CATSDLLQNYGYTF.

In its sample, this clonotype was seen many times. This rearrangement joins TRBV19 to TRBJ2-5; no clear D gene. V lost 1 base, J lost 1 base, and 7 bases lay in between. CDR3 length equals 14 residues. The germline gives CDR1 LNHDA, CDR2 SQIVND (reference sequence). DNA of the CDR3: TGTGCCAGTAGTATAGCTGGGTTCCAAGAGACCCAGTACTTC. Residues: CASSIAGFQETQYF.

There are many counts of this clonotype. This chain uses TRBV6-5 with TRBJ1-2, with unresolved D. V lost 0 bases and J lost 7, with 12 bases in between. The CDR3 is made up of 14 amino acids. The germline gives CDR1 MNHEY, CDR2 SVGAGI. The CDR3 region is CASSYSSGNLGYTF. The CDR3, as DNA: TGTGCCAGCAGTTACTCGAGTGGGAATCTTGGCTACACCTTC.

This clonotype showed up just once. One end of the junction does not line up with germline, which may come from a read error. The V call is TRBV9, the J call TRBJ2-5; D is possibly TRBD2 (5 bases). The CDR3 runs 15 residues. Germline CDR1 SGDLS, CDR2 YYNGEE. The CDR3 is CANSPVPRGQETQYF. CDR3 coding DNA: TGTGCCAACAGCCCCGTGCCCCGGGGACAAGAGACCCAGTACTTC.

This clonotype is categorized as medium-sized. The CDR3 loop reads CSVIAGGLLDTQYF. CDR3 bases: TGCAGTGTCATAGCGGGAGGGCTGTTAGATACGCAGTATTTT. V gene TRBV20-1 combines with J gene TRBJ2-3, with 11 bases fitting TRBD2. This CDR3 has 14 residues. The junction had 8 bases not matched to a gene; V was cut back by 7 bases and J by 5 bases. CDR1 and CDR2 from the germline V gene are DFQATT and SNEGSKA (reference sequence).

This clonotype was recorded at least ten times. The chain links TRBV20-1 to TRBJ2-5; D remains ambiguous. V lost 0 bases, J lost 9 bases, and 14 bases lay in between. The CDR3 contains 13 residues. Germline CDR1 and CDR2: DFQATT and SNEGSKA (reference sequence). CDR3 DNA: TGCAGTGCTAGAGATGCCAGCCCGAGAGCCCAGTACTTC. It is translated as CSARDASPRAQYF.

V and J are TRBV5-6 and TRBJ1-5, with a weak D call TRBD1 (6 bases). V shed 4 bases and J shed 6 bases, with 20 bases lying between them. CDR3 length: 16 residues. CDR1 is SGHDT and CDR2 is YYEEEE in the germline V gene. The CDR3 bases are TGTGCCAGCAGCGTATGGGGGGCAGACCTCGGTCAGCCCCAGCATTTT. As protein: CASSVWGADLGQPQHF.

This clonotype was recorded a few times. V gene TRBV20-1 combines with J gene TRBJ2-4; 9 bases are shared with TRBD1. CDR1 is DFQATT, CDR2 SNEGSKA, per germline (reference sequence). CDR3 length equals 14 residues. Germline trimming cut 5 bases from V and 2 bases from J; bases unmatched to any gene: 4. The CDR3 DNA reads as TGCAGTGCTGGGACAGGGATGTCCAAAAACATTCAGTACTTC. It is translated as CSAGTGMSKNIQYF.

In this sample, this clonotype is medium-sized. The chain joins TRBV6-5 to TRBJ1-2; TRBD1 matches at 7 bases. The CDR3 is 14 residues long. The ends lost 2 bases at V and 2 bases at J; junction bases unmatched: 2. Germline CDR1 MNHEY, CDR2 SVGAGI. The CDR3 sequence: CASSYGTVNYGYTF. CDR3 coding DNA: TGTGCCAGCAGTTACGGGACAGTCAACTATGGCTACACCTTC.

This clonotype was detected a few times. This sequence joins TRBV11-2 and TRBJ2-3, with D perhaps TRBD1 (6 bases). In germline, CDR1 is SGHAT, CDR2 FQNNGV. The length of the CDR3 is 16 residues. The V end lost 6 bases, the J end lost 2 bases, and 18 bases lay between the germline ends. The CDR3 protein is CASRWGSWGPTDTQYF. For the CDR3, the DNA is TGTGCCAGCAGGTGGGGTTCGTGGGGGCCCACAGATACGCAGTATTTT. The complete variable domain, with remaining parts taken from reference TRBV11-2 and TRBJ2-3, reads EAGVAQSPRYKIIEKRQSVAFWCNPISGHATLYWYQQILGQGPKLLIQFQNNGVVDDSQLPKDRFSAERLKGVDSTLKIQPAKLEDSAVYLCASRWGSWGPTDTQYFGPGTRLTVL.

By proportion, this clonotype is medium-sized. The chain employs TRBV5-5 and TRBJ1-4, with D unclear. The CDR3 is 16 amino acids. Deletions cut 4 bases from V and 0 bases from J, with 13 bases between. In germline, CDR1 is SGHKS, CDR2 YYEKEE (reference sequence). The CDR3 loop reads CASSRGPVATNEKLFF. Written as DNA, the CDR3 is TGTGCCAGCAGCCGCGGGCCGGTCGCAACTAATGAAAAACTGTTTTTT.

This clonotype was counted many times. V is TRBV5-4 and J is TRBJ2-6; 7 bases are shared with TRBD1. The germline V gene has CDR1 SGHNT and CDR2 YYREEE (reference sequence). The CDR3 extends over 15 amino acids. After removal of 3 bases from V and 2 bases from J, the junction contained 2 bases not matched to a gene. CDR3 amino acids: CASSSGQPGANVLTF. DNA of the CDR3: TGTGCCAGCAGCTCGGGACAGCCTGGGGCCAACGTCCTGACTTTC.

This chain joins TRBV2 and TRBJ2-2; 9 bases line up with TRBD1. The CDR3 is 15 residues long. After removal of 8 bases from V and 6 bases from J, the junction contained 10 bases not matched to a gene. Germline V gives CDR1 SNHLY, CDR2 FYNNEI. The chain's CDR3 is CASGGQGLGAGELFF. CDR3 DNA sequence: TGTGCCAGCGGAGGACAGGGGCTCGGGGCCGGGGAGCTGTTTTTT.

Ten or more counts support this clonotype. The V and J genes are TRBV10-3 and TRBJ2-1; D not resolved. Trimming took off 3 bases at V and 4 bases at J, with 4 bases between the two ends. In germline, CDR1 is ENHRY, CDR2 SYGVKD. This CDR3 has 12 residues. CDR3 coding DNA: TGTGCCATCAGTGACGGATACAATGAGCAGTTCTTC. Translation gives CAISDGYNEQFF.